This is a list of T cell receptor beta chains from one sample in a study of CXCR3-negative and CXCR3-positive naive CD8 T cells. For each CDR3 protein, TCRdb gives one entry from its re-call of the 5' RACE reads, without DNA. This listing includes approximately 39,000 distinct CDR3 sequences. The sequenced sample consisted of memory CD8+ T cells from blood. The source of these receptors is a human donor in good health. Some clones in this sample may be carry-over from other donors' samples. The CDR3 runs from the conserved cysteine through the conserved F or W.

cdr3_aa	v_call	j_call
CSGYRANTGELFF	TRBV29-1	TRBJ2-2
CSVQSGDSYEQYF	TRBV29-1	TRBJ2-7
CASSFHPGGPVGTQYF	TRBV7-9	TRBJ2-3
CASSLAGSNEQFF	TRBV7-9	TRBJ2-1
CATSDLIGGSSYNEQFF	TRBV24-1	TRBJ2-1
CASSFPPRDTEAFF	TRBV28	TRBJ1-1
CASSESGGGYNEQFF	TRBV6-4	TRBJ2-1
CASSVAGTGSSYNEQFF	TRBV9	TRBJ2-1
CSARDSGDTEAFF	TRBV20-1	TRBJ1-1
CASSPTSGIGYNEQFF	TRBV6-2/TRBV6-3	TRBJ2-1
CAISESLGGSSYNEQFF	TRBV10-3	TRBJ2-1
CAVGAAIYEQYF	TRBV6-5	TRBJ2-7
CASSPTRSSYEQYF	TRBV27	TRBJ2-7